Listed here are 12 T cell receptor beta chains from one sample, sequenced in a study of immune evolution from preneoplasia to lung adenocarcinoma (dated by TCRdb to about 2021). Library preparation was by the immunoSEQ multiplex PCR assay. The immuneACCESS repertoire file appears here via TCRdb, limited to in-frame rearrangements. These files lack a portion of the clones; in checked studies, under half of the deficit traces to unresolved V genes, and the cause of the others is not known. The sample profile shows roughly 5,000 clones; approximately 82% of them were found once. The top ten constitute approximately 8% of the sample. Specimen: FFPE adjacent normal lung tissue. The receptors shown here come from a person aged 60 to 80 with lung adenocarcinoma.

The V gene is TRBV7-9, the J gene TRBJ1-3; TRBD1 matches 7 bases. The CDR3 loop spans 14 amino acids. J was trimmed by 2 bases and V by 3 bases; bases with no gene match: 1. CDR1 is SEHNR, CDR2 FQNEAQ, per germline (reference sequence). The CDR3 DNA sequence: TGTGCCAGCAGCTTCGGACAGGCTGGAAACACCATATATTTT. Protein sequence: CASSFGQAGNTIYF.

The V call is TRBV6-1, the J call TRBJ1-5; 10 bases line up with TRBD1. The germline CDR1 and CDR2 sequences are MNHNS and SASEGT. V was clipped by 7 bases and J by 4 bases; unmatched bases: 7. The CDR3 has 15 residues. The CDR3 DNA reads TGTGCCAGCACCCCGGGACAGGGGTTAAATCAGCCCCAGCATTTT. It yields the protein CASTPGQGLNQPQHF.

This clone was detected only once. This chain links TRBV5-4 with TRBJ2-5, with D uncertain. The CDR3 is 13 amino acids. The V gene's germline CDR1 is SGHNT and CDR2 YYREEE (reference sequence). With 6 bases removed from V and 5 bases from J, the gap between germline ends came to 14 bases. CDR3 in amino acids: CASKVWEVETQYF. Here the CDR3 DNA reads TGTGCCAGCAAAGTTTGGGAAGTCGAGACCCAGTACTTC.

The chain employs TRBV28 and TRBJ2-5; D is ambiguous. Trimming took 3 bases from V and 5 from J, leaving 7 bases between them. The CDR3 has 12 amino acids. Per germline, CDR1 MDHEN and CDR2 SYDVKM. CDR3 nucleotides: TGTGCCAGCAGTTTTATAGGGGAGACCCAGTACTTC. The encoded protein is CASSFIGETQYF.

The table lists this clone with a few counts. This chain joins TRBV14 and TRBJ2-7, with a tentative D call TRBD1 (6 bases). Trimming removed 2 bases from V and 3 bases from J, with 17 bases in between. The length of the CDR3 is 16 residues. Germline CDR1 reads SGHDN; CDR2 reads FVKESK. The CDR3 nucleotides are TGTGCCAGCAGCCAACAAAAAGGGAACAGGGTCTACGAGCAGTACTTC. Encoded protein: CASSQQKGNRVYEQYF. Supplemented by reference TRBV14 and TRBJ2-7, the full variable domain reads EAGVTQFPSHSVIEKGQTVTLRCDPISGHDNLYWYRRVMGKEIKFLLHFVKESKQDESGMPNNRFLAERTGGTYSTLKVQPAELEDSGVYFCASSQQKGNRVYEQYFGPGTRLTVT.

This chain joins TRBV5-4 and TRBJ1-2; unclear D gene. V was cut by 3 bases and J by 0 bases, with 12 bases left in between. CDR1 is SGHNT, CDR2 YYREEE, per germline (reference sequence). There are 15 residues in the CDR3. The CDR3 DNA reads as TGTGCCAGCAGCTCCATAGGCGTTCCTAACTATGGCTACACCTTC. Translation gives CASSSIGVPNYGYTF.

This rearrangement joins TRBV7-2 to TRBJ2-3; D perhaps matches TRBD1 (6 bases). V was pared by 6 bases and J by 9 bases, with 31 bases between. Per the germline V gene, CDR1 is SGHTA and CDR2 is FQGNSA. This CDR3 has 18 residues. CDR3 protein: CASRPEGLLGAYQTTQYF. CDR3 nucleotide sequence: TGTGCCAGCAGGCCAGAGGGATTGTTGGGGGCTTACCAGACCACGCAGTATTTT.

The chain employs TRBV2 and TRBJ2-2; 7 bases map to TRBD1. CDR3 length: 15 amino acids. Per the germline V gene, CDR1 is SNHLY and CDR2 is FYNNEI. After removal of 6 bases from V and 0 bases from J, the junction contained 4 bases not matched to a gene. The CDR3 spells CASRRDSPNTGELFF. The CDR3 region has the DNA TGTGCCAGCAGAAGGGACAGCCCGAACACCGGGGAGCTGTTTTTT.

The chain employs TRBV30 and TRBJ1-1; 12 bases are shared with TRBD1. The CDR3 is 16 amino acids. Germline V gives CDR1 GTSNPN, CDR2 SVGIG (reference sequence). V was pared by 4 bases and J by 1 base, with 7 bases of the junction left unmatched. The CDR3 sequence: CAWNLPGQGANTEAFF. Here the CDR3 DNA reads TGTGCCTGGAACCTACCGGGACAGGGGGCGAACACTGAAGCTTTCTTT.

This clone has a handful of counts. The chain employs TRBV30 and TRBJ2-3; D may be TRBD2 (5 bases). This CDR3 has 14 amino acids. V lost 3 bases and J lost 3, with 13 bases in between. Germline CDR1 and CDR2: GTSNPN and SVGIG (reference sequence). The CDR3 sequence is CAWRDYPPTDTQYF. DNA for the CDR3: TGTGCCTGGAGAGACTATCCTCCAACAGATACGCAGTATTTT.

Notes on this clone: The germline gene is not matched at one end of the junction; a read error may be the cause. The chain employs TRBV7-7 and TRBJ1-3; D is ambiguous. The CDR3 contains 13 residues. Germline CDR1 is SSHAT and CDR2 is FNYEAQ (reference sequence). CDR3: CASSLSSGNTIYF. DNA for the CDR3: TGTGCTAGCAGCTTGAGCTCTGGAAACACCATATATTTT. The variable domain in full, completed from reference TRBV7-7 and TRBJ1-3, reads GAGVSQSPRYKVTKRGQDVTLRCDPISSHATLYWYQQALGQGPEFLTYFNYEAQPDKSGLPSDRFSAERPEGSISTLTIQRTEQRDSAMYRCASSLSSGNTIYFGEGSWLTVV.

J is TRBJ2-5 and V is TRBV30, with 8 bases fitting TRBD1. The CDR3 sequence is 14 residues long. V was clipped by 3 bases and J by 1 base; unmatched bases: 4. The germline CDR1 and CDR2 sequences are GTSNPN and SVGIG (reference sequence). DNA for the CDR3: TGTGCCTGGAGGATTACAGGGGGCCAAGAGACCCAGTACTTC. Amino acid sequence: CAWRITGGQETQYF.